This T cell receptor (beta chain) was obtained from a study of T cells after yellow fever vaccination. Study outcomes and limitations: Re-detected after boosting: most primary clones, 96% of CD4 and about 90% of CD8. FACS-sorted repertoires might harbor abundant contaminating clonotypes from the bulk population.

This clonotype came up a few times. Its antigen remains unknown. From the 5' RACE reads, TCRdb called clonotypes with MiXCR, one entry per CDR3 protein. The sample consists of some 350,000 distinct CDR3 sequences, around 6.5% of them appearing once. V was clipped by 5 bases and J by 5 bases; unmatched bases: 8. This CDR3 spans 15 amino acids. CDR1 and CDR2 from the germline V gene are SGHTA and FQGNSA. The sample consisted of PBMCs, taken 5 days after the yellow fever booster vaccination. This receptor was obtained from a young man who received the YFV17D yellow fever vaccine. V usage is TRBV7-2 and J usage is TRBJ2-1; 8 nucleotides align to TRBD2. The CDR3 reads CASSPAGTSNNEQFF. The CDR3 DNA is TGTGCCAGCAGCCCAGCCGGGACTAGTAACAATGAGCAGTTCTTC.